The rows below give T cell receptor beta chains drawn from one sample of a study of beta chain features in type 1 diabetes. Profiling relied on immunoSEQ multiplex PCR, and the TCRdb table lists in-frame clones only, not all of them. The sample lists under 300,000 clones; about a fifth were seen once. Sequencing was done on a sample of naive CD4+ T cells from blood. These receptor sequences come from a woman between 35 and 50 years old with type 1 diabetes. CDR3s include the opening cysteine and the closing phenylalanine or tryptophan.

v_call cdr3_aa
TRBV7-2 CASSLVVSGLPGSYEQYF
TRBV6-6 CASSYSLGAREQYF
TRBV28 CASSPLSGIPGEQFF
TRBV7-9 CASSLRGSSYNEQFF
TRBV29-1 CTYRSTNEKLFF
TRBV12-5 CASAQGGGAYNEQFF
TRBV7-2 CASSLARGGYTF
TRBV4-3 CASSQGEAVGETQYF
TRBV5-1 CASSLDSLIYGYTF
TRBV6-5 CASRRGGTGNQPQHF
TRBV29-1 CSVASTTGADYGYTF
TRBV18 CASSPQGNYGYTF
TRBV2 CASWRALHNEQFF
TRBV28 CASSHQGRGTNEKLFF
TRBV2 CATREQETQYF
TRBV14 CASSHPRTSGPGELFF
TRBV7-3 CASSLLQNNSPLHF
TRBV28 CASSLDRIPYEQYF
TRBV4-3 CASSRLGADNEKLFF
TRBV7-3 CASSLQAGLTDTQYF
TRBV30 CAWSTGGSSNQPQHF
TRBV5-1 CASSLPSYEQYF
TRBV28 CASSFLADYNEQFF
TRBV6-5 CASTLRTGPGWTQYF
TRBV29-1 CSVARGGIGNTEAFF
TRBV25-1 CASSPWSSYEQYF
TRBV9 CASSVYLNQPQHF
TRBV6-6 CASSYWGGTDGYTF
TRBV19 CASSITSGGANEQFF
TRBV29-1 CSVESGKAFF
TRBV7-9 CASRRTGLYEQYF
TRBV9 CASSVVSAGSPEQFF
TRBV10-3 CAISESQASSYEQYF
TRBV6-6 CASTKQGIGSPLHF
TRBV28 CASSLRDTYYEQYF
TRBV29-1 CSVGGPTNEKLFF
TRBV19 CASSIRGNTEAFF
TRBV7-6 CASSLPGQGVEGYTF
TRBV18 CASSPPSQGYYGYTF
TRBV5-4 CASSWGTSGRVNQETQYF
TRBV11-2 CASSSQAGGRETQYF
TRBV29-1 CSVGRLGARGYTF
TRBV25-1 CATSPGLAEFTDTQYF
TRBV29-1 CSVEDPPDQPQHF
TRBV27 CASSLRAGMNTEAFF
TRBV30 CAWNSRGANYGYTF
TRBV9 CASATGVSGANVLTF
TRBV28 CASSADRVAGYTF
TRBV2 CASSEQGLNTEAFF
TRBV2 CASNPDNTEAFF
TRBV7-9 CASSSSGQYLGGYTF
TRBV7-9 CASSLEWAGNQPQHF
TRBV10-3 CAISESRGSNTEAFF
TRBV28 CASFSGGWYNEQFF
TRBV5-1 CASSRGGPDTEAFF
TRBV18 CASSPTSDSSYEQYF
TRBV9 CASSVVAGGPWTGELFF
TRBV28 CASSKGDNYGYTF